The clone carrying this T cell receptor (beta chain) was counted at least ten times. What it binds is not known. This sample was included in a study of identical twins. Study results and limitations: The study found that models underestimated out-of-frame TCR alpha sharing in monozygotic twins. Out-of-frame alpha sequences shared by twins showed excess low generation probability. Sharing of beta out-of-frame sequences by twins showed a weaker excess.

TCRdb passed the 5' RACE reads through MiXCR, listing each CDR3 protein once. The profile covers under 350,000 distinct CDR3 sequences, with more than 8% appearing a single time and about 7.1% taken by the ten largest. The same sample was also used in a study of yellow fever vaccine responses in identical twins.

The sequence was obtained from a young woman in good health. Material for sequencing was CD8+ T cells sorted from blood.

CDR3 coding DNA: TGTGCCAGCAGCCCAATGACAGGGGCGCCCGAAGCTTTCTTT. It specifies CASSPMTGAPEAFF. The chain employs TRBV7-9 and TRBJ1-1; TRBD1 aligns across 8 bases. Germline CDR1 is SEHNR and CDR2 is FQNEAQ (reference sequence). V lost 5 bases and J lost 8; bases outside the gene matches: 10. The CDR3 contains 14 residues.